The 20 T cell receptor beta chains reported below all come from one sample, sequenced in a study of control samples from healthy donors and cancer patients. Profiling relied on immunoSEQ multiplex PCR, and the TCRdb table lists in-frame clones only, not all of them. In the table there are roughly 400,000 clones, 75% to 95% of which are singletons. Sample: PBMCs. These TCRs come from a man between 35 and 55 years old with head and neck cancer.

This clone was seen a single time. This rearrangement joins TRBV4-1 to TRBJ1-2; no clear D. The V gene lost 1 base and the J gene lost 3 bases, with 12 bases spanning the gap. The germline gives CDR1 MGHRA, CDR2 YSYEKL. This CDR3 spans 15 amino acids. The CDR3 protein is CASSQALTLHYGYTF. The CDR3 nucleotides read TGCGCCAGCAGCCAAGCCCTCACACTGCACTATGGCTACACCTTC.

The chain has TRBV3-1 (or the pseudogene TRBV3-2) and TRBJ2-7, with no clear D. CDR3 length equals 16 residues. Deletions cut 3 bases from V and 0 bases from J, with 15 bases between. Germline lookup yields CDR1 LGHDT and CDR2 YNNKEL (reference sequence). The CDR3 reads CASSQVITWSSYEQYF. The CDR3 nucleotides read TGTGCCAGCAGCCAGGTGATTACCTGGTCCTCCTACGAGCAGTACTTC.

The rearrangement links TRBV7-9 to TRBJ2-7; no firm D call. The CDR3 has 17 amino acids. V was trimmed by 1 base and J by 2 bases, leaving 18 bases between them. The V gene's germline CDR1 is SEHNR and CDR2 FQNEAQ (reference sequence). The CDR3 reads CASSLDISFPGPYEQYF. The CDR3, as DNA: TGTGCCAGCAGCTTAGATATATCTTTTCCGGGCCCCTACGAGCAGTACTTC.

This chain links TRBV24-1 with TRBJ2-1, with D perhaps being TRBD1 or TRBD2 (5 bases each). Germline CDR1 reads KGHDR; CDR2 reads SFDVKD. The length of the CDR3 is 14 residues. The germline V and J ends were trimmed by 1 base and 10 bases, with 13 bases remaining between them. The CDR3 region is CATSDFSEGDEQFF. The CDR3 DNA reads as TGTGCCACCAGTGATTTTTCGGAAGGGGACGAGCAGTTCTTC.

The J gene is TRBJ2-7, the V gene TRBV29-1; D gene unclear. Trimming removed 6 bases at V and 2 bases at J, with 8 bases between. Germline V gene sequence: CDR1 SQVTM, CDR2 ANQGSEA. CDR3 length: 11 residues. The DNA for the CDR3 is TGCAGCGTGGCCGAACCCTACGAGCAGTACTTC. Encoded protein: CSVAEPYEQYF.

The CDR3 DNA is TGTGCCACCAGTGACCCCGTCGGAGCCGGAGGGGACATTCAGTACTTC. Translating gives CATSDPVGAGGDIQYF. The rearrangement links TRBV24-1 to TRBJ2-4; possibly TRBD2 for D (6 bases). This CDR3 region has 16 residues. The germline CDR1 and CDR2 sequences are KGHDR and SFDVKD. V shed 4 bases and J shed 8 bases, with 20 bases lying between them.

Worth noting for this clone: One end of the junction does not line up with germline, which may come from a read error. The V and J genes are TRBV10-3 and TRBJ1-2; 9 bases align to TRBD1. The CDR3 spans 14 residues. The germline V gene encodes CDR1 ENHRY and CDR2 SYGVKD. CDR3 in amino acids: CAISPVNPGQGQTF. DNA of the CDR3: TGTGCCATCAGTCCAGTCAACCCGGGACAGGGACAGACATTC.

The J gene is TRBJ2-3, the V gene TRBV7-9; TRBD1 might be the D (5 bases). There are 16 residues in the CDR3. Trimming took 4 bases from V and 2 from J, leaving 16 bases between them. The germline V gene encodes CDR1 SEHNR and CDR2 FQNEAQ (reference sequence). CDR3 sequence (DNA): TGTGCCAGCAGCTCTTCTCGACACAGGCCCACAGATACGCAGTATTTT. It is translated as CASSSSRHRPTDTQYF.

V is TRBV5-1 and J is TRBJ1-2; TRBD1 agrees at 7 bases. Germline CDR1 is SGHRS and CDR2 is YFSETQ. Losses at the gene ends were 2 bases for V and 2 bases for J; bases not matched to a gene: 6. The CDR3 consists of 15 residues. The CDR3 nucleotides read TGCGCCAGCAGCTTAGAGGGACAGACCAACTATGGCTACACCTTC. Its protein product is CASSLEGQTNYGYTF.

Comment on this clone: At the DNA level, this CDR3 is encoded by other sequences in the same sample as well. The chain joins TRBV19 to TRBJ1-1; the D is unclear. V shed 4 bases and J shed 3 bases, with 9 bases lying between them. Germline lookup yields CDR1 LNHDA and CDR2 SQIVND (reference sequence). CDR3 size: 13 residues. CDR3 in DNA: TGTGCCAGTAGTAACACGGAGGACACTGAAGCTTTCTTT. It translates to CASSNTEDTEAFF.

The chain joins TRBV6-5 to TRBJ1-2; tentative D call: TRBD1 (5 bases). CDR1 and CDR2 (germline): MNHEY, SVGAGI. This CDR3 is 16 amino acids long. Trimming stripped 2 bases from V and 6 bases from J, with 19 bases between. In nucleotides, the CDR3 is TGTGCCAGCAGTTACACCCCCCGGGGGGAGGGCCATGGCTACACCTTC. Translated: CASSYTPRGEGHGYTF.

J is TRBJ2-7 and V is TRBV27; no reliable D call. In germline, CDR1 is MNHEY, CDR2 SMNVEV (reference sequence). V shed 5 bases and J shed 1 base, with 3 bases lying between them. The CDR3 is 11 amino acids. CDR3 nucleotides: TGTGCCAGCAGTGGATCCTACGAGCAGTACTTC. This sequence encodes CASSGSYEQYF.

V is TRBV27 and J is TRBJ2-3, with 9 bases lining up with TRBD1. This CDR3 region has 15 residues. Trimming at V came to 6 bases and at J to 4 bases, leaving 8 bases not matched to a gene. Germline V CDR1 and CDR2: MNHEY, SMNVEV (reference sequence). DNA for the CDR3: TGTGCCAGCAGCATACGGGACAGGGTTTCAGATACGCAGTATTTT. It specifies CASSIRDRVSDTQYF.

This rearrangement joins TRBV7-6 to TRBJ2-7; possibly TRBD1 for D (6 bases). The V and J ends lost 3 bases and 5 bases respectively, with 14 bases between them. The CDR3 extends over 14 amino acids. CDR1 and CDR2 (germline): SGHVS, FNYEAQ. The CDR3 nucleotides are TGTGCCAGCAGCTTCAGGGGCGTTCTAGACGAGCAGTACTTC. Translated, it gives CASSFRGVLDEQYF.

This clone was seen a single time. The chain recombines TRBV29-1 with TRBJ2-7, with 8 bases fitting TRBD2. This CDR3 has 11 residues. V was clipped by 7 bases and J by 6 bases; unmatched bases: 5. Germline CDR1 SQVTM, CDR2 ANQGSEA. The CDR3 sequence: CSASGGGEQYF. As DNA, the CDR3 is TGCAGCGCCTCCGGGGGGGGCGAGCAGTACTTC.

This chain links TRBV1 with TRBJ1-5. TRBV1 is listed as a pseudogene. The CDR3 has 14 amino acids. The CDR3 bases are TGCACCAGCAGCCGTAGGGACCTAAATCAGCCCCAGCATTTT. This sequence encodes CTSSRRDLNQPQHF.

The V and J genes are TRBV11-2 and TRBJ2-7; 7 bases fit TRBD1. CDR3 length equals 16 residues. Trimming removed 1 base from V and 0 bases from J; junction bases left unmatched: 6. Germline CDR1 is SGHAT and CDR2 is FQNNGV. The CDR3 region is CASSLVGQVSSYEQYF. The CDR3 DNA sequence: TGTGCCAGCAGCTTAGTAGGACAGGTTAGCTCCTACGAGCAGTACTTC.

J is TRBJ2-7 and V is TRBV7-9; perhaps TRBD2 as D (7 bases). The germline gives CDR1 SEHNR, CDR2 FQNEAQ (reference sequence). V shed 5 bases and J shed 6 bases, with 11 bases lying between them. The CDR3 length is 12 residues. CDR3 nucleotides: TGTGCCAGCAGCCTGGGGGGGCGCGAGCAGTACTTC. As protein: CASSLGGREQYF.

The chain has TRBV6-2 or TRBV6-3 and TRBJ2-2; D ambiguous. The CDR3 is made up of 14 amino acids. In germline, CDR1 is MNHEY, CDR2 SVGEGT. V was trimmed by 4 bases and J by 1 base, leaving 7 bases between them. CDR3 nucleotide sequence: TGTGCCAGCAGTTTCCAGAGGAACACCGGGGAGCTGTTTTTT. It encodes CASSFQRNTGELFF.

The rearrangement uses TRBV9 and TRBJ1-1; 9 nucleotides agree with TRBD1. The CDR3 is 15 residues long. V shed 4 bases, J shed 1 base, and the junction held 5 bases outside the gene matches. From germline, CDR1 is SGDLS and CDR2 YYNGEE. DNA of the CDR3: TGTGCCAGCAGCCCTCGGACAGGGGAGAACACTGAAGCTTTCTTT. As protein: CASSPRTGENTEAFF.